The 14 T cell receptor beta chains below were found in one sample sequenced in a study of blood T cell dynamics during melanoma immunotherapy. Assay: immunoSEQ multiplex PCR; the TCRdb copy retains only in-frame clones and omits some. The repertoire consists of some 3,000 clones, with about 90% occurring once and the leading ten covering roughly 0.49%. The time point denotes: pre-treatment baseline. The source was effector memory CD8+ T cells from blood, collected from a patient treated with checkpoint blockade. These receptor sequences come from a human donor with melanoma.

A single count supports this clone. The chain carries TRBV4-1 and TRBJ1-1; D remains ambiguous. The ends were cut back, 8 bases at V and 3 bases at J, with 16 bases in the middle. The germline CDR1 and CDR2 sequences are MGHRA and YSYEKL. CDR3 size: 14 residues. CDR3 coding DNA: TGCGCCAGCCGCACCTTCATCGAGGACACTGAAGCTTTCTTT. As protein: CASRTFIEDTEAFF.

The V and J genes are TRBV2 and TRBJ1-1; D unclear. Trimming pared 6 bases from V and 1 base from J, leaving 9 bases between. The CDR3 covers 13 residues. Germline lookup yields CDR1 SNHLY and CDR2 FYNNEI. The CDR3 nucleotides read TGTGCCAGCAGGACCGTCCCGAACACTGAAGCTTTCTTT. Its protein product is CASRTVPNTEAFF.

This chain connects TRBV19 to TRBJ2-1, with 11 bases identical to TRBD2. Looked up from germline, CDR1 is LNHDA and CDR2 is SQIVND (reference sequence). The CDR3 runs to 15 residues. Trimming removed 6 bases from V and 8 bases from J; junction bases left unmatched: 9. The CDR3 DNA follows: TGTGCCAGTAGCCCTGAACTAGCGGGAGCCTATGAGCAGTTCTTC. Translation gives CASSPELAGAYEQFF.

The rearrangement joins TRBV7-8 to TRBJ2-3; 8 bases map to TRBD2. Losses at the gene ends were 5 bases for V and 2 bases for J; bases not matched to a gene: 9. The CDR3 loop spans 16 amino acids. The germline gives CDR1 SGHVS, CDR2 FQNEAQ. CDR3 DNA sequence: TGTGCCAGCAGCCCGAGCGGGGGATGGGACACAGATACGCAGTATTTT. It codes for CASSPSGGWDTDTQYF. The variable domain in full, with the rest retrieved from reference TRBV7-8 and TRBJ2-3, is GAGVSQSPRYKVAKRGQDVALRCDPISGHVSLFWYQQALGQGPEFLTYFQNEAQLDKSGLPSDRFFAERPEGSVSTLKIQRTQQEDSAVYLCASSPSGGWDTDTQYFGPGTRLTVL.

The CDR3 spells CASTRGGYNEQFF. As DNA, the CDR3 is TGTGCCAGCACCAGGGGTGGCTACAATGAGCAGTTCTTC. The chain links TRBV27 to TRBJ2-1; D perhaps matches TRBD1 (6 bases). V was cut by 7 bases and J by 3 bases, with 10 bases left in between. CDR3 length: 13 residues. Germline loops: CDR1 MNHEY, CDR2 SMNVEV (reference sequence).

The chain has TRBV9 and TRBJ1-3; 7 bases match TRBD1. CDR3 length equals 17 residues. CDR1 SGDLS and CDR2 YYNGEE come from the germline V gene. The J segment lost 0 bases and the V segment lost 1 base, leaving 7 bases of the junction unmatched. The CDR3 spells CASSVRGQVGSGNTIYF. The CDR3 region has the DNA TGTGCCAGCAGCGTAAGGGGGCAAGTCGGCTCTGGAAACACCATATATTTT. The whole variable domain, remainder taken from reference TRBV9 and TRBJ1-3, is DSGVTQTPKHLITATGQRVTLRCSPRSGDLSVYWYQQSLDQGLQFLIQYYNGEERAKGNILERFSAQQFPDLHSELNLSSLELGDSALYFCASSVRGQVGSGNTIYFGEGSWLTVV.

The chain uses TRBV19 and TRBJ2-7; TRBD1 matches 7 bases. V shed 5 bases, J shed 2 bases, and the junction held 9 bases outside the gene matches. This CDR3 contains 15 residues. The V gene's germline CDR1 is LNHDA and CDR2 SQIVND (reference sequence). CDR3 in DNA: TGTGCCAGTAGTCCCTCCGGGACAGCACCCTACGAGCAGTACTTC. Translating it yields CASSPSGTAPYEQYF. Looking up the rest from reference TRBV19 and TRBJ2-7 gives the full variable domain: DGGITQSPKYLFRKEGQNVTLSCEQNLNHDAMYWYRQDPGQGLRLIYYSQIVNDFQKGDIAEGYSVSREKKESFPLTVTSAQKNPTAFYLCASSPSGTAPYEQYFGPGTRLTVT.

The V call is TRBV19, the J call TRBJ2-1, with 14 bases that match TRBD2. J was trimmed by 7 bases and V by 5 bases; bases with no gene match: 4. The CDR3 spans 15 residues. Germline CDR1 reads LNHDA; CDR2 reads SQIVND (reference sequence). The CDR3 loop reads CASSWTSGRRNEQFF. The DNA for the CDR3 is TGTGCCAGTAGTTGGACTAGCGGGAGGAGGAATGAGCAGTTCTTC.

This clone has only a few counts. CDR3 in amino acids: CASSLVSEGAPGGYTF. CDR3 coding DNA: TGTGCCAGCAGCTTAGTCAGTGAGGGGGCGCCTGGAGGCTACACCTTC. V and J are TRBV7-9 and TRBJ1-2; the match to TRBD1 covers 7 bases. The CDR3 totals 16 residues. Germline V gene lookup returns CDR1 SEHNR and CDR2 FQNEAQ (reference sequence). Trimming at V came to 1 base and at J to 8 bases, leaving 13 bases not matched to a gene.

J is TRBJ1-5 and V is TRBV21-1; the DNA was not compared with TRBD1, the D call given in the table. TRBV21-1 is listed as a pseudogene. CDR3 length: 17 amino acids. CDR3 amino acids: CASSRDRGRFTNQPQHF. The CDR3 DNA reads TGTGCCAGCAGCAGGGACAGGGGCAGGTTTACCAATCAGCCCCAGCATTTT.

The CDR3 DNA is TGTGCCAGCAGCTCCCCGGTGGGACAACCTGGTAATGAGCAGTTCTTC. Translating it yields CASSSPVGQPGNEQFF. The chain has TRBV7-9 and TRBJ2-1, with D tentatively TRBD1 (6 bases). Trimming shortened V by 4 bases and J by 7 bases, and 20 bases separated the two germline ends. The V gene's germline CDR1 is SEHNR and CDR2 FQNEAQ (reference sequence). This CDR3 comprises 16 residues.

This rearrangement joins TRBV18 to TRBJ2-1; 14 positions match TRBD2. The CDR3 runs to 15 residues. Germline V gene lookup returns CDR1 KGHSH and CDR2 LQKENI. Trimming cost V 3 bases and J 8 bases; bases outside gene matches: 3. DNA of the CDR3: TGTGCCAGCTCACCGGGACTAGCGGGAGAGGATGAGCAGTTCTTC. This gives the protein CASSPGLAGEDEQFF.

The rearrangement links TRBV4-3 to TRBJ2-1; no firm D call. CDR1 and CDR2 (germline): LGHNA, YSLEER. V shed 0 bases and J shed 7 bases, with 10 bases lying between them. This CDR3 spans 14 amino acids. The DNA of the CDR3 is TGCGCCAGCAGCCAAGACCGCTCGGTGAATGAGCAGTTCTTC. The encoded protein is CASSQDRSVNEQFF.

Only one count was recorded for this clone. V and J are TRBV9 and TRBJ2-1; D is possibly TRBD1 (5 bases). Trimming left V 2 bases short and J 7 bases short, with 13 bases between. Germline V lookup: CDR1 SGDLS, CDR2 YYNGEE. This CDR3 has 14 residues. CDR3 loop: CASSVNQGGNEQFF. The CDR3 nucleotides are TGTGCCAGCAGCGTCAACCAGGGTGGGAATGAGCAGTTCTTC.